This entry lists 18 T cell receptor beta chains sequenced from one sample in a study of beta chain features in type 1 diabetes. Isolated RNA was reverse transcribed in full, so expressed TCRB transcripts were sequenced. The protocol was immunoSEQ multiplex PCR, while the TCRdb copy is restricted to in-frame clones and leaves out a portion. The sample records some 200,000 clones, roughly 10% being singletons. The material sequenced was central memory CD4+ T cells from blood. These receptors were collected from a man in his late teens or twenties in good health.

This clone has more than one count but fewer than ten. This CDR3 is CASSQGTSYEQYF. The CDR3 DNA is TGTGCCAGCAGCCAGGGGACTAGCTACGAGCAGTACTTC. The V call is TRBV4-2, the J call TRBJ2-7; TRBD2 agrees at 8 bases. The CDR3 totals 13 residues. Germline V gene lookup returns CDR1 LGHNA and CDR2 YNFKEQ. Trimming took 3 bases from V and 3 from J; bases not matched to a gene: 1.

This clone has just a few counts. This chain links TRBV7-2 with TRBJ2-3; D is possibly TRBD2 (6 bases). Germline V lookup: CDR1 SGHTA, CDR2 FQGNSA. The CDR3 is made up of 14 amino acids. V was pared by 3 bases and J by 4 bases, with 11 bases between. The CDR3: CASSFGSRADTQYF. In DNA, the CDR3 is TGTGCCAGCAGCTTCGGGAGTCGGGCAGATACGCAGTATTTT.

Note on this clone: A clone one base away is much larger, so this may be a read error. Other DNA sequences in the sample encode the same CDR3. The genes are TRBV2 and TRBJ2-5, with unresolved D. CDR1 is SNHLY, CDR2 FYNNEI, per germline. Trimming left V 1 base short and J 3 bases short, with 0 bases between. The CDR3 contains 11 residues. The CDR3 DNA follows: TGTGCCAGCAGTGAAGAAGAGACCCAGTACTTC. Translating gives CASSEEETQYF. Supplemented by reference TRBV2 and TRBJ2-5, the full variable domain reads EPEVTQTPSHQVTQMGQEVILRCVPISNHLYFYWYRQILGQKVEFLVSFYNNEISEKSEIFDDQFSVERPDGSNFTLKIRSTKLEDSAMYFCASSEEETQYFGPGTRLLVL.

The CDR3 DNA reads as TGTGCCAGCAGCGTGAGTCTCCCGTCTGATACGCAGTATTTT. Protein sequence: CASSVSLPSDTQYF. The rearrangement joins TRBV9 to TRBJ2-3; no firm D call. The CDR3 covers 14 residues. Per germline, CDR1 SGDLS and CDR2 YYNGEE. V was cut by 2 bases and J by 6 bases, with 13 bases left in between.

CDR3 nucleotide sequence: TGCAGCGTTTTAGCGGGAGGCCGCACAGATACGCAGTATTTT. It yields the protein CSVLAGGRTDTQYF. V and J are TRBV29-1 and TRBJ2-3, with 10 bases identical to TRBD2. The CDR3 consists of 14 residues. The ends lost 5 bases at V and 1 base at J; junction bases unmatched: 3. The V gene's germline CDR1 is SQVTM and CDR2 ANQGSEA.

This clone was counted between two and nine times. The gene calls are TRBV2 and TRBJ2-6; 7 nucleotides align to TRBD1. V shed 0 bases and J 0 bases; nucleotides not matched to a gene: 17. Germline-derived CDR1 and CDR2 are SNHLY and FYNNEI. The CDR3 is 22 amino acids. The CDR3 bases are TGTGCCAGCAGTGAAGCTGGCTGGTCTTGGACAGGTCTGTCCTCTGGGGCCAACGTCCTGACTTTC. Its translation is CASSEAGWSWTGLSSGANVLTF.

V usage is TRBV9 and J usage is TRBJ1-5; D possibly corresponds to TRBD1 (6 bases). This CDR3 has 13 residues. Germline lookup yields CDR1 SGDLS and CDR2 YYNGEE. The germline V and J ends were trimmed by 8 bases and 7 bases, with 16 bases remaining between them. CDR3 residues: CASSYRVDQPQHF. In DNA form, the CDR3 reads TGTGCCAGTTCCTACAGGGTAGACCAGCCCCAGCATTTT.

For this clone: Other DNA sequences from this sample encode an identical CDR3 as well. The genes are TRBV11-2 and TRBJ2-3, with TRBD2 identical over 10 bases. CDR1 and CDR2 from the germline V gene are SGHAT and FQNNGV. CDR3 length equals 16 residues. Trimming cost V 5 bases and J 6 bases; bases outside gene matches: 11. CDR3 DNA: TGTGCCAGCAGCCCGGGAACAAGCGGGAGGGCCGATACGCAGTATTTT. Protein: CASSPGTSGRADTQYF.

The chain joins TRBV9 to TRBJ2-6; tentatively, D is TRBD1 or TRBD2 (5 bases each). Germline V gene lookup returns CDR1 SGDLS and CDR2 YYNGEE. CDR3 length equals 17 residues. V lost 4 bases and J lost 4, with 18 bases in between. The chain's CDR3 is CASSSGTPSTGANVLTF. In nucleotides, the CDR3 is TGTGCCAGCAGCTCCGGGACCCCATCAACGGGGGCCAACGTCCTGACTTTC.

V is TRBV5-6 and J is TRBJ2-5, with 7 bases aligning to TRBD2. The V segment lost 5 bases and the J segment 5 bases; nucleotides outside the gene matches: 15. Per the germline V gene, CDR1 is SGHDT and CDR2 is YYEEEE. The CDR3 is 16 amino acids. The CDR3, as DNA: TGTGCCAGCAGGAAGGCCCGAGGGAGGGCCTGGGAGACCCAGTACTTC. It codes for CASRKARGRAWETQYF. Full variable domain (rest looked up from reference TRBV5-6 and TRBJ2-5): DAGVTQSPTHLIKTRGQQVTLRCSPKSGHDTVSWYQQALGQGPQFIFQYYEEEERQRGNFPDRFSGHQFPNYSSELNVNALLLGDSALYLCASRKARGRAWETQYFGPGTRLLVL.

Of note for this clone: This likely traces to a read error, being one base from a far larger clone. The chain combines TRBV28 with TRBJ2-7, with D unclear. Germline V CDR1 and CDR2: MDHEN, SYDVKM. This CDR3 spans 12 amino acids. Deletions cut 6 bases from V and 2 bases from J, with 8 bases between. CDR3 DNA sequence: TGTGCCAGCAGCCCCGAGGCCTACGAGCAGTACTTC. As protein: CASSPEAYEQYF.

Written as DNA, the CDR3 is TGCGCCAGCAGCCAAGACCCCAGGGTAGCGGGATTCCTCAACATTCAGTACTTC. This encodes CASSQDPRVAGFLNIQYF. This chain joins TRBV4-3 and TRBJ2-4; 8 bases are a match to TRBD2. This CDR3 comprises 18 residues. With 0 bases clipped from V and 7 bases from J, the junction kept 14 bases outside the gene matches. Germline V lookup: CDR1 LGHNA, CDR2 YSLEER.

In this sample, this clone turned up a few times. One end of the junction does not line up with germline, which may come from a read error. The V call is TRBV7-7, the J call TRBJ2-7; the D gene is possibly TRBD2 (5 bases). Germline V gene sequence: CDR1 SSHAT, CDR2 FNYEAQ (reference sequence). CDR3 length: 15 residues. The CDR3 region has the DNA TGTGCCAGCAGCCTAGCAGCGGACCCCTCCTACGAGCAGTACTTC. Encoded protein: CASSLAADPSYEQYF.

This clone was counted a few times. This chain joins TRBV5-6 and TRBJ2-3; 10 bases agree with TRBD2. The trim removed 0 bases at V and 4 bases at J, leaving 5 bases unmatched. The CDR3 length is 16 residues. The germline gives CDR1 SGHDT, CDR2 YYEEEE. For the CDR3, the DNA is TGTGCCAGCAGCTTGGAGATAGCGGGAGGCCCAGATACGCAGTATTTT. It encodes CASSLEIAGGPDTQYF.

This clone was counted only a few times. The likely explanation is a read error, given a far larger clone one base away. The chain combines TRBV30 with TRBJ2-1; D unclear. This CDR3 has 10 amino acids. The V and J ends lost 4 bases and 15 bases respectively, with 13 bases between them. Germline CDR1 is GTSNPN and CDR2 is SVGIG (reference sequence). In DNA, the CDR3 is TGTGCCTGGAACGAGGCTACACGGTTCTTC. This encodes CAWNEATRFF.

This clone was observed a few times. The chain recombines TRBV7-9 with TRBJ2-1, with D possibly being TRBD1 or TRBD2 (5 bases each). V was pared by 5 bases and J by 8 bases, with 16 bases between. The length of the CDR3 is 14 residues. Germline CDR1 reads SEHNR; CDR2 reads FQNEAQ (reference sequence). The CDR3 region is CASSGLGRQDEQFF. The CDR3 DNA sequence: TGTGCCAGCAGCGGGCTGGGACGTCAAGATGAGCAGTTCTTC.

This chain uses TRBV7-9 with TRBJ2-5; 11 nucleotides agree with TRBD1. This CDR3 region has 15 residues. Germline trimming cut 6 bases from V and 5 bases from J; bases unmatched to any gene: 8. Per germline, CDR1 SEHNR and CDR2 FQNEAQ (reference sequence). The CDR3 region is CASSLGQGAEETQYF. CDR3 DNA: TGTGCCAGCAGTCTTGGACAGGGGGCGGAGGAGACCCAGTACTTC.

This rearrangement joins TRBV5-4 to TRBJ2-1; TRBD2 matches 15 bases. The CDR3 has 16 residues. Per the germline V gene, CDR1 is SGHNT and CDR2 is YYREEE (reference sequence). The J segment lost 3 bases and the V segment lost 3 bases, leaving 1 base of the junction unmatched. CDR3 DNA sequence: TGTGCCAGCAGCTCGGGACTAGCGGGAGGCTACAATGAGCAGTTCTTC. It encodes CASSSGLAGGYNEQFF.